The 16 T cell receptor beta chains below were found in one sample sequenced in a study of beta chain features in type 1 diabetes. What was sequenced were expressed TCRB transcripts, since all of the isolated RNA had been reverse transcribed. This table comes from immunoSEQ multiplex PCR, and its TCRdb copy is limited to in-frame clones, with some not included. The sample consists of 600,000 to 700,000 clones, 9.5% to 15% of them appearing once. Findings of the study overall: Moderate but significant shortening of TCRB CDR3s was recorded in all four CD4+ subsets from Type 1 diabetes patients.

Antigens of these TCRs are unknown. Source material: naive CD4+ T cells from blood. These receptors all stem from a man in his thirties or forties with type 1 diabetes.

The chain combines TRBV19 with TRBJ2-5, with D perhaps assigned TRBD1 or TRBD2 (5 bases each). V was trimmed by 3 bases and J by 5 bases, leaving 16 bases between them. From germline, CDR1 is LNHDA and CDR2 SQIVND (reference sequence). This CDR3 contains 15 residues. CDR3 protein: CASSMRGVGTETQYF. DNA of the CDR3: TGTGCCAGTAGTATGAGGGGCGTGGGGACCGAGACCCAGTACTTC.

This clone was seen a few times. The genes are TRBV10-3 and TRBJ1-2; no reliable D call. The CDR3 sequence is 12 residues long. Germline loops: CDR1 ENHRY, CDR2 SYGVKD. The ends were cut back, 4 bases at V and 6 bases at J, with 9 bases in the middle. CDR3 DNA sequence: TGTGCCATCAGTGGCCCTGAGGATGGCTACACCTTC. Amino acid sequence: CAISGPEDGYTF.

CDR3 DNA: TGTGCCAGCAGCGGACCAACAGTCCCCCATAACTATGGCTACACCTTC. Its translation is CASSGPTVPHNYGYTF. The chain combines TRBV9 with TRBJ1-2; D gene unclear. Deletions cut 3 bases from V and 1 base from J, with 16 bases between. CDR3 size: 16 residues. Looked up from germline, CDR1 is SGDLS and CDR2 is YYNGEE.

In this sample, this clone turned up a few times. V usage is TRBV7-2 and J usage is TRBJ2-5; TRBD2 aligns across 8 bases. The CDR3 covers 15 residues. V lost 1 base to trimming and J lost 1 base; unmatched junction nucleotides: 2. Germline CDR1 and CDR2: SGHTA and FQGNSA. Here the CDR3 reads CASSLGGGLQETQYF. The CDR3 nucleotides are TGTGCCAGCAGCTTAGGCGGGGGGCTCCAAGAGACCCAGTACTTC.

This clone came up a few times. The rearrangement links TRBV13 to TRBJ2-7; a possible D gene is TRBD2 (6 bases). The CDR3 length is 14 residues. CDR1 is PRHDT and CDR2 is FYEKMQ in the germline V gene (reference sequence). Deletions cut 5 bases from V and 3 bases from J, with 14 bases between. CDR3 amino acids: CASSGRDGSYEQYF. The CDR3 DNA is TGTGCCAGCAGCGGCCGGGACGGGAGCTACGAGCAGTACTTC.

This chain uses TRBV19 with TRBJ1-3; TRBD1 matches at 7 bases. The junction had 6 bases not matched to a gene; V was cut back by 7 bases and J by 3 bases. Germline-derived CDR1 and CDR2 are LNHDA and SQIVND (reference sequence). The CDR3 consists of 14 residues. CDR3 loop: CASTQDRVGNTIYF. The CDR3 DNA reads as TGTGCCAGTACCCAAGACAGGGTTGGAAACACCATATATTTT.

The table lists this clone with a few counts. J is TRBJ2-2 and V is TRBV9; unclear D gene. V lost 0 bases and J 0 bases, leaving 6 bases between the germline ends. The CDR3 totals 15 residues. CDR1 is SGDLS, CDR2 YYNGEE, per germline. The CDR3 coding sequence is TGTGCCAGCAGCGTAGCGGTGGCGAACACCGGGGAGCTGTTTTTT. This translates into CASSVAVANTGELFF.

The gene calls are TRBV7-9 and TRBJ2-5, with a possible D match to TRBD2 (6 bases). The length of the CDR3 is 14 residues. V dropped 5 bases and J dropped 9 bases, with 19 bases sitting between them. Germline CDR1 SEHNR, CDR2 FQNEAQ (reference sequence). The CDR3 reads CASSPMGLRVAQYF. The CDR3 nucleotides are TGTGCCAGCAGCCCGATGGGACTCCGAGTGGCCCAGTACTTC.

In its sample, this clone was seen a few times. The chain employs TRBV7-3 and TRBJ2-3; 7 nucleotides line up with TRBD2. V shed 2 bases, J shed 6 bases, and the junction held 17 bases outside the gene matches. This CDR3 has 18 residues. Germline V lookup: CDR1 SGHTA, CDR2 FQGTGA. The CDR3 spells CASSLEGWAAGSSDTQYF. Here the CDR3 DNA reads TGTGCCAGCAGCTTAGAGGGTTGGGCAGCGGGGTCCTCGGATACGCAGTATTTT.

This sequence joins TRBV19 and TRBJ1-5; TRBD1 agrees at 9 bases. This CDR3 is built from 19 residues. Germline-derived CDR1 and CDR2 are LNHDA and SQIVND (reference sequence). The J segment lost 0 bases and the V segment lost 7 bases, leaving 16 bases of the junction unmatched. CDR3 nucleotides: TGTGCCAGTAATACCCCTGCGGACAGGGGAGATTTTAGCAATCAGCCCCAGCATTTT. It yields the protein CASNTPADRGDFSNQPQHF.

This clone showed up just a few times. This chain links TRBV5-6 with TRBJ1-2; unclear D gene. In germline, CDR1 is SGHDT, CDR2 YYEEEE. With 4 bases removed from V and 3 bases from J, the gap between germline ends came to 16 bases. The CDR3 is 15 residues long. The CDR3 here is CASSRRGHGDYGYTF. The CDR3 nucleotides are TGTGCCAGCAGCCGGCGAGGGCACGGGGACTATGGCTACACCTTC.

This rearrangement joins TRBV5-1 to TRBJ1-2; possible D gene TRBD1, 5 bases. Trimming took off 0 bases at V and 8 bases at J, with 14 bases between the two ends. Germline V gene lookup returns CDR1 SGHRS and CDR2 YFSETQ. The length of the CDR3 is 14 residues. Here the CDR3 reads CASSLEQAMRGYTF. DNA for the CDR3: TGCGCCAGCAGCTTGGAACAGGCGATGAGGGGCTACACCTTC.

A few counts support this clone. The chain joins TRBV5-6 to TRBJ2-3; 7 nucleotides align to TRBD1. Unmatched junction bases numbered 4, after V lost 4 bases and J lost 8 bases. CDR1 is SGHDT, CDR2 YYEEEE, per germline. The length of the CDR3 is 12 residues. CDR3 loop: CASSPGGSTQYF. In nucleotides, the CDR3 is TGTGCCAGCAGCCCAGGGGGTAGTACGCAGTATTTT.

This clone came up a few times. In this CDR3 the conserved last residue, phenylalanine or tryptophan, is missing, so a read error is likely. It is unclear where the CDR3 begins or ends on the DNA, so no DNA is shown, and the CDR3 is as TCRdb lists it. The rearrangement links TRBV20-1 to TRBJ1-2; TRBD1, as called in the table, went unchecked against the DNA. CDR1 and CDR2 from the germline V gene are DFQATT and SNEGSKA (reference sequence). The CDR3 spans 8 residues, counting both ends. This CDR3 reads CSAHRGSG.

This clone has only a few counts. The V call is TRBV4-3, the J call TRBJ2-2; D might be TRBD2 (5 bases). CDR3 length equals 15 residues. Trimming cost V 4 bases and J 6 bases, with 15 bases left between them. In germline, CDR1 is LGHNA, CDR2 YSLEER. CDR3 sequence (DNA): TGCGCCAGCAGCCCACGGGCTCTAGCTTCCGGGGAGCTGTTTTTT. It specifies CASSPRALASGELFF.

This clone was recorded a few times. This chain links TRBV28 with TRBJ1-1; D uncertain. CDR1 is MDHEN and CDR2 is SYDVKM in the germline V gene. CDR3 length equals 12 residues. V was trimmed by 3 bases and J by 1 base, leaving 3 bases between them. For the CDR3, the DNA is TGTGCCAGCAGTTTCAGGAACACTGAAGCTTTCTTT. Translation: CASSFRNTEAFF.